The 25 T cell receptor beta chains in this list originate from one sample, sequenced in a study of cytomegalovirus exposure and HLA in healthy donors. Here immunoSEQ multiplex PCR was the method, and the copy in TCRdb shows in-frame clones only, minus some. The data hold about 160,000 clones, with 95% to 96% observed a single time. The specimen was PBMCs. These receptors were obtained from a young woman in good health and CMV-seronegative.

CDR3 coding DNA: TGTGCCAGCAGTCCAGAGGGACAGGTTAACGGAAACACCATATATTTT. Its translation: CASSPEGQVNGNTIYF. The rearrangement links TRBV27 to TRBJ1-3, with 8 bases that match TRBD1. Germline V gene lookup returns CDR1 MNHEY and CDR2 SMNVEV (reference sequence). The V gene end was trimmed by 5 bases and the J gene end by 4 bases; junction bases not matched to a gene: 10. The CDR3 sequence is 16 residues long.

The V and J genes are TRBV19 and TRBJ1-5; D is uncertain. The CDR3 has 14 residues. The V and J ends lost 5 bases and 2 bases respectively, with 10 bases between them. Germline V gene lookup returns CDR1 LNHDA and CDR2 SQIVND (reference sequence). The CDR3 reads CASSFPGGNQPQHF. CDR3 nucleotide sequence: TGTGCCAGTAGTTTCCCCGGTGGCAATCAGCCCCAGCATTTT.

This rearrangement joins TRBV5-8 to TRBJ2-7; perhaps TRBD1 as D (5 bases). The CDR3 totals 13 residues. Trimming took 0 bases from V and 6 from J, leaving 10 bases between them. CDR1 is SGHTS, CDR2 YDEGEE, per germline. CDR3 DNA sequence: TGTGCCAGCAGCTTGGAGTACAGGACCGAGCAGTACTTC. It specifies CASSLEYRTEQYF.

This chain links TRBV27 with TRBJ2-3, with D unresolved. Germline V gives CDR1 MNHEY, CDR2 SMNVEV (reference sequence). V was pared by 5 bases and J by 2 bases, with 5 bases between. The CDR3 totals 12 residues. The CDR3 DNA reads as TGTGCCAGCAGTCCATCCACAGATACGCAGTATTTT. This encodes CASSPSTDTQYF.

V and J are TRBV15 and TRBJ2-7; D is uncertain. The germline V gene encodes CDR1 LNHNV and CDR2 YYDKDF (reference sequence). Trimming left V 0 bases short and J 6 bases short, with 12 bases between. This CDR3 is built from 14 residues. The CDR3 DNA sequence: TGTGCCACCAGCAGAGAAAAGGAGCTCACCGAGCAGTACTTC. Amino acids: CATSREKELTEQYF.

The CDR3, as DNA: TGTGCCAGCAGCCCCTGGACTCTTGATACGCAGTATTTT. As protein: CASSPWTLDTQYF. This chain joins TRBV7-2 and TRBJ2-3; possibly TRBD2 for D (5 bases). The CDR3 runs 13 residues. Deletions cut 5 bases from V and 6 bases from J, with 12 bases between. CDR1 and CDR2 (germline): SGHTA, FQGNSA.

V and J are TRBV4-1 and TRBJ2-7, with 10 bases that match TRBD1. Looked up from germline, CDR1 is MGHRA and CDR2 is YSYEKL. The CDR3 extends over 15 amino acids. Trimming took 3 bases from V and 2 from J; bases not matched to a gene: 4. The CDR3 spells CASSHPGQGTYEQYF. Here the CDR3 DNA reads TGCGCCAGCAGCCACCCGGGACAGGGGACCTACGAGCAGTACTTC.

The chain uses TRBV10-3 and TRBJ2-1; TRBD2 might be the D (5 bases). The CDR3 extends over 16 amino acids. Germline CDR1 reads ENHRY; CDR2 reads SYGVKD. The germline V and J ends were trimmed by 0 bases and 6 bases, with 15 bases remaining between them. The CDR3 DNA follows: TGTGCCATCAGTGAGTCGAAACTAGTCCAGCGCAATGAGCAGTTCTTC. Translated: CAISESKLVQRNEQFF.

The chain carries TRBV5-1 and TRBJ1-2, with 8 bases identical to TRBD1. This CDR3 spans 16 amino acids. The V segment lost 1 base and the J segment 8 bases; nucleotides outside the gene matches: 13. CDR1 SGHRS and CDR2 YFSETQ come from the germline V gene. The CDR3 DNA reads TGCGCCAGCAGCTTGTATTCAGGGGGCGCCTCGGGCGGCTACACCTTC. Protein: CASSLYSGGASGGYTF. Combining the CDR3 with reference TRBV5-1 and TRBJ1-2 gives the whole variable domain KAGVTQTPRYLIKTRGQQVTLSCSPISGHRSVSWYQQTPGQGLQFLFEYFSETQRNKGNFPGRFSGRQFSNSRSEMNVSTLELGDSALYLCASSLYSGGASGGYTFGSGTRLTVV.

The CDR3 DNA reads TGTGCCAGCAGCCCGGGACTAGCTTCGGATACGCAGTATTTT. Encoded protein: CASSPGLASDTQYF. V is TRBV7-3 and J is TRBJ2-3; 9 bases are shared with TRBD2. The germline V gene encodes CDR1 SGHTA and CDR2 FQGTGA. V was pared by 5 bases and J by 6 bases, with 6 bases of the junction left unmatched. The CDR3 is 14 residues long. Combining the CDR3 with reference TRBV7-3 and TRBJ2-3 gives the whole variable domain GAGVSQTPSNKVTEKGKYVELRCDPISGHTALYWYRQSLGQGPEFLIYFQGTGAADDSGLPNDRFFAVRPEGSVSTLKIQRTERGDSAVYLCASSPGLASDTQYFGPGTRLTVL.

The J gene is TRBJ1-4, the V gene TRBV7-9; D may be TRBD1 (5 bases). Between the trimmed V and J ends, which lost 1 base and 5 bases, there was a span of 14 bases. The length of the CDR3 is 16 residues. Germline CDR1 and CDR2: SEHNR and FQNEAQ (reference sequence). CDR3 in amino acids: CASSLGWAGQNEKLFF. In DNA, the CDR3 is TGTGCCAGCAGCTTAGGTTGGGCCGGACAAAATGAAAAACTGTTTTTT.

The V gene is TRBV2, the J gene TRBJ2-7; tentatively, D is TRBD2 (6 bases). Germline lookup yields CDR1 SNHLY and CDR2 FYNNEI. The CDR3 spans 13 residues. V gave up 6 bases and J gave up 0 bases, with 9 bases separating them. DNA of the CDR3: TGTGCCAGCAGGGGGGGAAGCTCCTACGAGCAGTACTTC. Protein: CASRGGSSYEQYF.

The chain joins TRBV6-5 to TRBJ1-4; D not resolved. The CDR3 is 13 residues long. V lost 8 bases and J 0 bases, leaving 7 bases between the germline ends. The germline CDR1 and CDR2 sequences are MNHEY and SVGAGI. CDR3 coding DNA: TGTGCCAGCTCCCGTGCAACTAATGAAAAACTGTTTTTT. It specifies CASSRATNEKLFF.

The V gene is TRBV7-9, the J gene TRBJ1-6, with 7 positions matching TRBD1. The length of the CDR3 is 14 residues. V was clipped by 4 bases and J by 9 bases; unmatched bases: 6. Germline lookup yields CDR1 SEHNR and CDR2 FQNEAQ (reference sequence). For the CDR3, the DNA is TGTGCCAGCAGCTCCGGGACAGATCTTTCACCCCTCCACTTT. This gives the protein CASSSGTDLSPLHF.

The chain employs TRBV5-4 and TRBJ2-5; D call uncertain. Trimming pared 1 base from V and 5 bases from J, leaving 18 bases between. This CDR3 is built from 16 residues. Looked up from germline, CDR1 is SGHNT and CDR2 is YYREEE (reference sequence). DNA for the CDR3: TGTGCCAGCAGCTTGAGGCGGAGAGAGTATTCGGAGACCCAGTACTTC. Protein: CASSLRRREYSETQYF.

This chain joins TRBV5-4 and TRBJ1-1; TRBD1 is a possible D gene (5 bases). Germline CDR1 is SGHNT and CDR2 is YYREEE (reference sequence). The ends were cut back, 7 bases at V and 7 bases at J, with 14 bases in the middle. This CDR3 comprises 12 residues. Here the CDR3 reads CASGQGSGEAFF. The CDR3 DNA reads as TGTGCCAGCGGCCAGGGCTCGGGTGAAGCTTTCTTT.

The chain links TRBV27 to TRBJ2-6, with 8 bases identical to TRBD1. The CDR3 covers 18 residues. Per the germline V gene, CDR1 is MNHEY and CDR2 is SMNVEV (reference sequence). Losses at the gene ends were 8 bases for V and 1 base for J; bases not matched to a gene: 13. CDR3 sequence: CASSRSGQGRSGANVLTF. CDR3 nucleotides: TGTGCCAGCTCCCGATCCGGACAGGGACGGTCTGGGGCCAACGTCCTGACTTTC.

The V and J genes are TRBV7-9 and TRBJ2-7; D possibly corresponds to TRBD1 (5 bases). This CDR3 contains 13 residues. V dropped 8 bases and J dropped 3 bases, with 14 bases sitting between them. Germline lookup yields CDR1 SEHNR and CDR2 FQNEAQ (reference sequence). The CDR3 nucleotides are TGTGCCAGCGGACATAGGGATCTCTACGAGCAGTACTTC. Translated, it gives CASGHRDLYEQYF.

The chain joins TRBV5-4 to TRBJ2-7; the D gene is possibly TRBD2 (7 bases). Germline V gene lookup returns CDR1 SGHNT and CDR2 YYREEE (reference sequence). This CDR3 comprises 15 residues. V lost 4 bases to trimming and J lost 2 bases, with 16 bases between them. CDR3 sequence reads: CASSQGGDTAYEQYF. The CDR3 DNA is TGTGCCAGCAGCCAGGGAGGGGACACAGCCTACGAGCAGTACTTC. The whole variable domain, filled in from reference TRBV5-4 and TRBJ2-7, reads ETGVTQSPTHLIKTRGQQVTLRCSSQSGHNTVSWYQQALGQGPQFIFQYYREEENGRGNFPPRFSGLQFPNYSSELNVNALELDDSALYLCASSQGGDTAYEQYFGPGTRLTVT.

The chain joins TRBV7-6 to TRBJ1-5; 7 bases are shared with TRBD1. CDR3 length: 15 residues. CDR1 and CDR2 (germline): SGHVS, FNYEAQ. V shed 5 bases and J 6 bases; nucleotides not matched to a gene: 10. This CDR3 reads CASSQETGKGQPQHF. The CDR3 region has the DNA TGTGCCAGCAGCCAGGAGACAGGGAAGGGTCAGCCCCAGCATTTT.

This rearrangement joins TRBV19 to TRBJ1-2, with 8 positions matching TRBD1. The CDR3 has 18 amino acids. Germline V gene lookup returns CDR1 LNHDA and CDR2 SQIVND (reference sequence). The V and J ends lost 1 base and 1 base, in that order; junction bases with no gene match: 11. The CDR3 sequence: CASSIAVAAGGHNYGYTF. The CDR3 DNA sequence: TGTGCCAGTAGTATAGCGGTGGCGGCAGGGGGCCATAACTATGGCTACACCTTC.

This chain joins TRBV29-1 and TRBJ2-1; 12 bases align to TRBD2. J gave up 9 bases and V 4 bases, and 10 bases lay outside the gene matches. The CDR3 is 15 residues long. Germline-derived CDR1 and CDR2 are SQVTM and ANQGSEA. CDR3 DNA sequence: TGCAGCGTTGTTCCTCGACTAGCGGGGGAGAGTGAGCAGTTCTTC. Its translation: CSVVPRLAGESEQFF.

V and J are TRBV7-9 and TRBJ1-3; TRBD1 matches at 7 bases. Germline V gives CDR1 SEHNR, CDR2 FQNEAQ (reference sequence). J lost 1 base, V lost 6 bases, and 9 bases had no gene match. The CDR3 is 16 amino acids. Here the CDR3 reads CASRSRTGLSGNTIYF. CDR3 in DNA: TGTGCCAGCAGAAGTAGGACAGGTTTATCTGGAAACACCATATATTTT.

The chain has TRBV4-3 and TRBJ2-7; maybe TRBD2 (5 bases). V was cut by 1 base and J by 3 bases, with 10 bases left in between. In germline, CDR1 is LGHNA, CDR2 YSLEER. The CDR3 is made up of 14 amino acids. DNA for the CDR3: TGCGCCAGCAGCCAAGGTCTGAGGGACTACGAGCAGTACTTC. This sequence encodes CASSQGLRDYEQYF.

The chain uses TRBV11-1 and TRBJ1-5; tentative D call: TRBD1 (5 bases). Germline V gene sequence: CDR1 SGHAT, CDR2 FQDESV (reference sequence). The length of the CDR3 is 13 residues. V was shortened by 3 bases and J by 4 bases, with 7 bases between the two germline ends. The CDR3 region is CASSLDINQPQHF. CDR3 DNA: TGTGCCAGCAGCTTGGACATAAATCAGCCCCAGCATTTT. The full variable domain, its missing parts supplied by reference TRBV11-1 and TRBJ1-5, is EAEVAQSPRYKITEKSQAVAFWCDPISGHATLYWYRQILGQGPELLVQFQDESVVDDSQLPKDRFSAERLKGVDSTLKIQPAELGDSAMYLCASSLDINQPQHFGDGTRLSIL.